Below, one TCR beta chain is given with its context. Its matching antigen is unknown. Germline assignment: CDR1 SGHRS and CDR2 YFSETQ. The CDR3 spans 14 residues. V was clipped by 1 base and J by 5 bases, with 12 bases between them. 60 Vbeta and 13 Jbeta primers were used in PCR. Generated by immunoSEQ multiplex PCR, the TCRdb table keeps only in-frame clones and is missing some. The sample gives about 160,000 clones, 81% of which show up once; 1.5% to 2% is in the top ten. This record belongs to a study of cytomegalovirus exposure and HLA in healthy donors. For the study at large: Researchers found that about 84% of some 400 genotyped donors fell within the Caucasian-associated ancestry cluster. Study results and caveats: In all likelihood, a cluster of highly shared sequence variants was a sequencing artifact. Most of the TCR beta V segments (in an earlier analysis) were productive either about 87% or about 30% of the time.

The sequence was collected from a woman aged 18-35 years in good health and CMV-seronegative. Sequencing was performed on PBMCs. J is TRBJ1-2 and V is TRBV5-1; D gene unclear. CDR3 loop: CASSLPAGQYGYTF. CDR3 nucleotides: TGCGCCAGCAGCTTGCCCGCTGGGCAGTATGGCTACACCTTC.